The rows below give T cell receptor beta chains drawn from one sample of a study of blood T cell repertoires in COVID-19. Profiling relied on immunoSEQ multiplex PCR, and the TCRdb table lists in-frame clones only, not all of them. This table holds about 100,000 clones, about two thirds found once. The sample taken for sequencing was peripheral blood. These receptors originate from a woman aged 35 to 49 with acute or convalescent COVID-19. CDR3s include the opening cysteine and the closing phenylalanine or tryptophan. The D gene is left open where the match is weak. Rows give clone size only sometimes, using once, few, many, or a class for an expanded clone.

TRBJ1-1,TRBV2,many,NA,CASSEGGSQAFF,TGTGCCAGCAGTGAAGGTGGGAGCCAAGCTTTCTTT
TRBJ1-1,TRBV5-1,few,NA,CASSLEAGWTEAFF,TGCGCCAGCAGCTTAGAGGCGGGCTGGACTGAAGCTTTCTTT
TRBJ1-2,TRBV19,few,NA,CASSTQQGFFGYTF,TGTGCCAGTAGTACGCAACAGGGTTTCTTTGGCTACACCTTC
TRBJ1-4,TRBV3-1/TRBV3-2,NA,TRBD1,CASSQDYRTGRGEKLFF,TGTGCCAGCAGCCAAGATTACCGGACAGGGAGAGGCGAAAAACTGTTTTTT
TRBJ2-5,TRBV11-2,NA,NA,CASSLLTGQETQYF,TGTGCCAGCAGCTTACTTACAGGACAAGAGACCCAGTACTTC
TRBJ1-2,TRBV28,NA,NA,CASSRSPGAASGYTF,TGTGCCAGCAGCCGCTCGCCTGGGGCAGCTAGTGGCTACACCTTC
TRBJ1-5,TRBV6-5,NA,NA,CASTDRTSNQPQHF,TGTGCCAGTACTGACAGGACTAGCAATCAGCCCCAGCATTTT
TRBJ2-6,TRBV4-3,NA,TRBD1,CASSQGALDREWSGANVLTF,TGCGCCAGCAGCCAGGGAGCCCTGGACAGGGAGTGGTCTGGGGCCAACGTCCTGACTTTC
TRBJ2-4,TRBV6-6,NA,NA,CASLGGQNIQYF,TGTGCCAGCTTGGGGGGGCAAAACATTCAGTACTTC
TRBJ2-1,TRBV6-5,NA,TRBD1,CASSYVGRGLNEQFF,TGTGCCAGCAGTTACGTCGGCAGGGGGCTAAATGAGCAGTTCTTC
TRBJ2-2,TRBV30,NA,TRBD1,CAWSVGQGGTGELFF,TGTGCCTGGAGTGTGGGACAGGGGGGCACCGGGGAGCTGTTTTTT
TRBJ1-4,TRBV6-1,NA,NA,CASSDFGQPNEKLFF,TGTGCCAGCAGTGATTTTGGACAGCCAAATGAAAAACTGTTTTTT
TRBJ1-1,TRBV11-2,NA,NA,CASSLNRREAFF,TGTGCCAGCAGCTTAAATCGTCGGGAAGCTTTCTTT
TRBJ1-1,TRBV3-1/TRBV3-2,few,NA,CASSQTGFEAFF,TGTGCCAGCAGCCAAACCGGGTTTGAAGCTTTCTTT
TRBJ2-3,TRBV24-1,NA,TRBD2,CATSDPGGGNTDTQYF,TGTGCCACCAGTGACCCTGGGGGGGGTAACACAGATACGCAGTATTTT
TRBJ2-2,TRBV2,NA,TRBD2,CASTLLAGGAGELFF,TGTGCCAGCACCCTCCTAGCGGGGGGTGCCGGGGAGCTGTTTTTT
TRBJ2-2,TRBV2,NA,TRBD1,CASILAGGRELFF,TGTGCCAGCATTCTGGCAGGGGGCAGGGAGCTGTTTTTT
TRBJ1-2,TRBV2,NA,NA,CASSRYQDGYTF,TGTGCCAGCAGTCGATATCAGGATGGCTACACCTTC
TRBJ2-1,TRBV24-1,NA,NA,CATSGDAGVSSSYNEQFF,TGTGCCACCAGTGGGGATGCGGGTGTTAGCAGCTCCTACAATGAGCAGTTCTTC
TRBJ2-2,TRBV28,NA,NA,CASRFWRTGELFF,TGTGCCAGCAGGTTCTGGAGGACCGGGGAGCTGTTTTTT
TRBJ1-2,TRBV7-9,NA,TRBD1,CASSLGSHGQGAMIYGYTF,TGTGCCAGCAGCTTAGGCTCTCACGGACAGGGGGCGATGATCTATGGCTACACCTTC
TRBJ1-1,TRBV7-6,NA,NA,CASSQTATEAFF,TGTGCCAGCAGCCAGACAGCAACTGAAGCTTTCTTT
TRBJ1-1,TRBV27,NA,TRBD1,CASSLRTGEVVVTEAFF,TGTGCCAGCAGTTTACGGACAGGGGAGGTTGTTGTCACTGAAGCTTTCTTT
TRBJ2-1,TRBV10-2,few,NA,CASSDSTGNEQFF,TGCGCCAGCAGTGATTCCACGGGGAATGAGCAGTTCTTC
TRBJ2-3,TRBV7-3,NA,NA,CASSKRTSTDTQYF,TGTGCCAGCAGCAAGCGGACTAGCACAGATACGCAGTATTTT
TRBJ1-2,TRBV5-6,once,NA,CASSPIFGGLGYTF,TGTGCCAGCAGCCCCATCTTCGGAGGATTGGGCTACACCTTC
TRBJ2-7,TRBV6-5,NA,NA,CASSRGNGYYEQYF,TGTGCCAGCAGTAGGGGGAATGGGTACTACGAGCAGTACTTC
TRBJ2-2,TRBV10-1,NA,TRBD1,CASSAQGVPGELFF,TGCGCCAGCAGTGCACAGGGGGTCCCCGGGGAGCTGTTTTTT
TRBJ2-3,TRBV4-2,NA,TRBD2,CASTPWAGGISTDTQYF,TGTGCCAGCACCCCCTGGGCGGGGGGGATCAGCACAGATACGCAGTATTTT
TRBJ2-5,TRBV27,NA,TRBD2,CASSSGLAGVKRETQYF,TGTGCCAGCAGTTCAGGACTAGCGGGGGTAAAGAGGGAGACCCAGTACTTC
TRBJ1-3,TRBV7-2,NA,NA,CASSLSQGGGNTIYF,TGTGCCAGCAGCTTAAGCCAGGGCGGCGGAAACACCATATATTTT
TRBJ2-7,TRBV4-1,few,TRBD1,CASSRPGQPYEQYF,TGCGCCAGCAGCCGACCGGGACAGCCCTACGAGCAGTACTTC
TRBJ2-7,TRBV5-1,NA,NA,CASRVGVISYEQYF,TGCGCCAGCAGGGTCGGTGTTATCTCCTACGAGCAGTACTTC
TRBJ1-5,TRBV10-3,NA,TRBD1,CANQPDRDQPQHF,TGTGCCAACCAACCCGACAGGGATCAGCCCCAGCATTTT
TRBJ1-5,TRBV4-3,NA,NA,CASSQVPGDQPQHF,TGCGCCAGCAGCCAAGTCCCAGGGGACCAGCCCCAGCATTTT
TRBJ2-2,TRBV5-1,NA,NA,CASRFGTGTTGELFF,TGCGCCAGCAGGTTCGGTACAGGCACCACCGGGGAGCTGTTTTTT
TRBJ1-2,TRBV28,few,NA,CASSLLTGWSYGYTF,TGTGCCAGCAGTTTACTGACAGGTTGGAGCTATGGCTACACCTTC
TRBJ2-3,TRBV18,few,TRBD2,CASSPASGGWNTQYF,TGTGCCAGCTCACCTGCCAGCGGGGGGTGGAATACGCAGTATTTT
TRBJ2-2,TRBV3-1/TRBV3-2,few,NA,CASSYRSANTGELFF,TGTGCCAGCAGCTACCGGAGTGCGAACACCGGGGAGCTGTTTTTT
TRBJ2-3,TRBV5-5,NA,NA,CASSLLGADTDTQYF,TGTGCCAGCAGCTTACTGGGGGCGGACACAGATACGCAGTATTTT
TRBJ2-7,TRBV11-3,NA,NA,CASSPGDKPNEQYF,TGTGCCAGCAGCCCCGGGGACAAACCTAACGAGCAGTACTTC
TRBJ2-5,TRBV2,NA,NA,CASVQGETQYF,TGTGCCAGCGTGCAGGGGGAGACCCAGTACTTC
TRBJ1-1,TRBV30,NA,NA,CAWKQGQMNTEAFF,TGTGCCTGGAAGCAGGGACAAATGAACACTGAAGCTTTCTTT
TRBJ1-6,TRBV5-6,NA,TRBD1,CASSSGDRVLSPLHF,TGTGCCAGCAGCTCGGGGGACAGGGTCCTTTCACCCCTCCACTTT
TRBJ1-3,TRBV28,many,NA,CASLGHSGNTIYF,TGTGCCAGCCTGGGACACTCTGGAAACACCATATATTTT
TRBJ2-6,TRBV3-1/TRBV3-2,NA,NA,CASSQGGGGRANVLTF,TGTGCCAGCAGCCAAGGTGGAGGAGGCCGGGCCAACGTCCTGACTTTC
TRBJ2-1,TRBV3-1/TRBV3-2,NA,NA,CASSQSALAPYNEQFF,TGTGCCAGCAGCCAATCCGCTCTAGCGCCGTACAATGAGCAGTTCTTC
TRBJ2-1,TRBV7-7,NA,NA,CASSRRVGSYNEQFF,TGTGCCAGCAGCCGCAGGGTGGGGTCCTACAATGAGCAGTTCTTC
TRBJ1-3,TRBV6-5,NA,TRBD1,CASQQGWSGNTIYF,TGTGCCAGCCAACAGGGGTGGTCTGGAAACACCATATATTTT
TRBJ2-3,TRBV24-1,NA,NA,CATSDLLGVDTQYF,TGTGCCACCAGTGATTTACTGGGCGTAGATACGCAGTATTTT
TRBJ1-2,TRBV12-3/TRBV12-4,NA,NA,CASRTGNYGYTF,TGTGCCAGCAGGACAGGAAACTATGGCTACACCTTC
TRBJ1-1,TRBV5-1,once,TRBD1,CASSLIPPTQGRNTEAFF,TGCGCCAGCAGCTTGATTCCCCCCACACAGGGGCGGAACACTGAAGCTTTCTTT
TRBJ1-2,TRBV5-4,NA,NA,CASSALNYGYTF,TGTGCCAGCAGCGCACTTAACTATGGCTACACCTTC